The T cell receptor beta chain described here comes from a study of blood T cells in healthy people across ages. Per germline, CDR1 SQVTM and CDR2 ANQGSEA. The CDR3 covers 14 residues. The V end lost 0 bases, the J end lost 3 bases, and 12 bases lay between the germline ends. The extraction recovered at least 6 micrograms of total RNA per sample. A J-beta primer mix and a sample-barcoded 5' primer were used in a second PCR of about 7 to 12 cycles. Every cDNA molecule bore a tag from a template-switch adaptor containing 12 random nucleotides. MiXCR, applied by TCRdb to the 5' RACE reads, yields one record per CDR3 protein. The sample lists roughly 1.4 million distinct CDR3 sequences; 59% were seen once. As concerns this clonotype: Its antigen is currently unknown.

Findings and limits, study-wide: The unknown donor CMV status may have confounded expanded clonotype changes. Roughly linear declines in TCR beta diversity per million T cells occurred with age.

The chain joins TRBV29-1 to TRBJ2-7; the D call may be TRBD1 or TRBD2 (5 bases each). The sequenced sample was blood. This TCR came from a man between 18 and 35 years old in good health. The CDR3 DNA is TGCAGCGTTGAAGATCTTGGGGACGGCTACGAGCAGTACTTC. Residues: CSVEDLGDGYEQYF.